This TCR beta chain was sequenced for a study of control samples from healthy donors and cancer patients. Only in-frame clones appear in the TCRdb table, and some are missing; sequencing was by immunoSEQ multiplex PCR. This table has about 170,000 clones, roughly 89% appearing once. The V gene's germline CDR1 is MNHEY and CDR2 SVGAGI. The CDR3 spans 14 residues. The V end lost 5 bases, the J end lost 5 bases, and 12 bases lay between the germline ends. The TCR originated in a young man in good health. V usage is TRBV6-5 and J usage is TRBJ1-4; D not resolved. The sequenced material came from blood. CDR3 loop: CASSPSYKNEKLFF. CDR3 coding DNA: TGTGCCAGCAGTCCCTCTTACAAGAATGAAAAACTGTTTTTT.